Below are 20 T cell receptor beta chains sequenced from a single sample in a study of T cell changes during pregnancy in multiple sclerosis. The assay was immunoSEQ multiplex PCR, and TCRdb's table has in-frame clones only and misses some. The data show roughly 30,000 clones, with approximately 88% seen just once and 7% to 9% held by the top ten. Sequences were derived from CD8+ T cells from peripheral blood mononuclear cells, sampled before pregnancy. These TCRs come from a female donor with multiple sclerosis, enrolled in a pregnancy study.

The rearrangement uses TRBV6-5 and TRBJ2-3; 8 nucleotides line up with TRBD2. V dropped 5 bases and J dropped 3; count of bases not matched to a gene: 4. CDR1 is MNHEY, CDR2 SVGAGI, per germline. There are 14 residues in the CDR3. In DNA, the CDR3 is TGTGCCAGCAGTATCGGGGGGGGGACAGATACGCAGTATTTT. This translates into CASSIGGGTDTQYF.

The genes are TRBV9 and TRBJ2-3; the D is unclear. Germline CDR1 and CDR2: SGDLS and YYNGEE. This CDR3 is 17 amino acids long. Trimming stripped 4 bases from V and 0 bases from J, with 18 bases between. CDR3 residues: CASSTPSRLGSTDTQYF. The CDR3 nucleotides read TGTGCCAGCAGCACGCCGTCTAGGTTGGGTAGCACAGATACGCAGTATTTT.

A single count supports this clone. The V and J genes are TRBV28 and TRBJ1-2; tentative D call: TRBD1 (6 bases). Trimming pared 4 bases from V and 3 bases from J, leaving 12 bases between. The germline CDR1 and CDR2 sequences are MDHEN and SYDVKM. The CDR3 consists of 14 residues. In nucleotides, the CDR3 is TGTGCCAGCAGTTCACCGGACAGCTACTATGGCTACACCTTC. The encoded protein is CASSSPDSYYGYTF.

The V and J genes are TRBV7-8 and TRBJ2-1; 8 bases map to TRBD1. J was trimmed by 5 bases and V by 5 bases; bases with no gene match: 5. The CDR3 loop spans 14 amino acids. Germline lookup yields CDR1 SGHVS and CDR2 FQNEAQ. The CDR3 coding sequence is TGTGCCAGCAGCACCATACAGGGGGACAATGAGCAGTTCTTC. It yields the protein CASSTIQGDNEQFF.

This clone was detected only once. This rearrangement joins TRBV21-1 to TRBJ2-4; the tabulated D call, TRBD1, remains unverified against the DNA. TRBV21-1 is designated a pseudogene. This CDR3 is built from 14 residues. CDR3 in DNA: TGTGCCAGCAGCAAAGTTCTACAGAAAAACATTCAGTACTTC. This gives the protein CASSKVLQKNIQYF.

This clone was observed a few times. The J gene is TRBJ2-7, the V gene TRBV5-4, with 11 positions matching TRBD1. This CDR3 is built from 12 residues. V lost 9 bases and J lost 3; bases outside the gene matches: 2. Germline V gives CDR1 SGHNT, CDR2 YYREEE (reference sequence). This chain's CDR3 is CAIGTGGYEQYF. As DNA, the CDR3 is TGTGCCATCGGGACAGGGGGCTACGAGCAGTACTTC.

This chain connects TRBV28 to TRBJ2-1, with TRBD1 matching 8 bases. Germline CDR1 and CDR2: MDHEN and SYDVKM. This CDR3 spans 13 amino acids. J lost 8 bases, V lost 6 bases, and 6 bases had no gene match. CDR3 DNA sequence: TGTGCCAGCAGGCCACAGGGGGTTTATGAGCAGTTCTTC. Translating it yields CASRPQGVYEQFF.

The V gene is TRBV25-1, the J gene TRBJ1-1, with 8 bases identical to TRBD1. V dropped 6 bases and J dropped 1; count of bases not matched to a gene: 7. This CDR3 has 15 residues. Per the germline V gene, CDR1 is MGHDK and CDR2 is SYGVNS. CDR3 nucleotides: TGTGCCAGCAGGGCCAGACAGGGGACGAACACTGAAGCTTTCTTT. Its protein is CASRARQGTNTEAFF. The full variable domain, with the rest looked up from reference TRBV25-1 and TRBJ1-1, is EADIYQTPRYLVIGTGKKITLECSQTMGHDKMYWYQQDPGMELHLIHYSYGVNSTEKGDLSSESTVSRIRTEHFPLTLESARPSHTSQYLCASRARQGTNTEAFFGQGTRLTVV.

The J gene is TRBJ1-2, the V gene TRBV7-9; maybe TRBD1 (6 bases). V lost 4 bases to trimming and J lost 4 bases, with 19 bases between them. Germline loops: CDR1 SEHNR, CDR2 FQNEAQ (reference sequence). CDR3 length: 16 residues. Written as DNA, the CDR3 is TGTGCCAGCAGCTCCCCCCAGGGGAAGGTGCGCTATGGCTACACCTTC. Its translation: CASSSPQGKVRYGYTF.

This chain connects TRBV9 to TRBJ1-3; the D is unclear. V was trimmed by 0 bases and J by 2 bases, leaving 12 bases between them. Germline-derived CDR1 and CDR2 are SGDLS and YYNGEE. CDR3 size: 16 residues. The chain's CDR3 is CASSVDRGSPGNTIYF. The CDR3 DNA follows: TGTGCCAGCAGCGTAGATCGGGGATCTCCTGGAAACACCATATATTTT.

The V call is TRBV2, the J call TRBJ2-3, with 9 bases identical to TRBD2. The CDR3 consists of 16 residues. The germline V gene has CDR1 SNHLY and CDR2 FYNNEI. V was clipped by 1 base and J by 7 bases; unmatched bases: 9. CDR3 sequence reads: CASSEGASGAPYTQYF. CDR3 in DNA: TGTGCCAGCAGTGAAGGGGCTAGCGGGGCTCCATATACGCAGTATTTT.

This rearrangement joins TRBV11-2 to TRBJ1-6, with TRBD1 matching 8 bases. Trimming cost V 1 base and J 11 bases; bases outside gene matches: 7. Germline lookup yields CDR1 SGHAT and CDR2 FQNNGV. There are 15 residues in the CDR3. The CDR3: CASSLGRQGFAPLHF. Here the CDR3 DNA reads TGTGCCAGCAGCTTAGGGCGACAGGGGTTTGCACCCCTCCACTTT.

The chain recombines TRBV30 with TRBJ1-1; 8 bases match TRBD1. Germline V CDR1 and CDR2: GTSNPN, SVGIG (reference sequence). This CDR3 has 11 residues. After removal of 8 bases from V and 4 bases from J, the junction contained 3 bases not matched to a gene. CDR3 DNA sequence: TGTGCCCTTGGACAGGGCACTGAAGCTTTCTTT. Translating it yields CALGQGTEAFF.

V and J are TRBV7-3 and TRBJ1-1; D is unresolved. CDR3 length: 13 residues. The ends were cut back, 3 bases at V and 5 bases at J, with 10 bases in the middle. CDR1 is SGHTA and CDR2 is FQGTGA in the germline V gene. The CDR3 region is CASSFTIGTEAFF. CDR3 nucleotide sequence: TGTGCCAGCAGCTTTACGATCGGTACTGAAGCTTTCTTT. Variable domain in full (rest from reference TRBV7-3 and TRBJ1-1): GAGVSQTPSNKVTEKGKYVELRCDPISGHTALYWYRQSLGQGPEFLIYFQGTGAADDSGLPNDRFFAVRPEGSVSTLKIQRTERGDSAVYLCASSFTIGTEAFFGQGTRLTVV.

The chain carries TRBV5-1 and TRBJ2-1; the match to TRBD1 covers 7 bases. Unmatched junction bases numbered 10, after V lost 0 bases and J lost 7 bases. CDR1 and CDR2 from the germline V gene are SGHRS and YFSETQ. This CDR3 spans 16 amino acids. The DNA for the CDR3 is TGCGCCAGCAGCTTGGGGACAGGACTCTCTCATAATGAGCAGTTCTTC. The encoded protein is CASSLGTGLSHNEQFF.

This sequence joins TRBV7-9 and TRBJ1-1; the D is unclear. The CDR3 has 12 residues. The germline CDR1 and CDR2 sequences are SEHNR and FQNEAQ (reference sequence). V was trimmed by 3 bases and J by 7 bases, leaving 9 bases between them. The CDR3 is CASSLGGSEAFF. The CDR3 DNA reads as TGTGCCAGCAGCTTGGGAGGCAGTGAAGCTTTCTTT.

The CDR3 loop is CAWSGVLLLEQYF. CDR3 bases: TGTGCCTGGAGTGGGGTCTTACTATTGGAGCAGTACTTC. This chain connects TRBV30 to TRBJ2-7; unclear D gene. The germline gives CDR1 GTSNPN, CDR2 SVGIG (reference sequence). The CDR3 covers 13 residues. Trimming cost V 1 base and J 7 bases, with 14 bases left between them.

This chain links TRBV5-8 with TRBJ2-7, with D perhaps matching TRBD1 (5 bases). The CDR3 loop spans 15 amino acids. V lost 1 base and J 2 bases, leaving 13 bases between the germline ends. CDR1 is SGHTS, CDR2 YDEGEE, per germline. In DNA form, the CDR3 reads TGTGCCAGCAGCTTGCCTGGGGCGTTGACCTACGAGCAGTACTTC. Translating it yields CASSLPGALTYEQYF.

The chain uses TRBV9 and TRBJ1-1; 8 positions agree with TRBD1. The CDR3 totals 16 residues. The junction had 10 bases not matched to a gene; V was cut back by 4 bases and J by 2 bases. Germline V gene sequence: CDR1 SGDLS, CDR2 YYNGEE. The CDR3, as DNA: TGTGCCAGCAGCCCATCAGCACAGGGGGAAAACACTGAAGCTTTCTTT. Protein: CASSPSAQGENTEAFF.

CDR3 DNA: TGTGCCAGCAGTCCCCGGACAGGGCAGGAGACCCAGTACTTC. Translating gives CASSPRTGQETQYF. This chain joins TRBV27 and TRBJ2-5, with 8 bases that match TRBD1. The CDR3 runs to 14 residues. Germline V gene data show CDR1 as MNHEY and CDR2 as SMNVEV (reference sequence). With V trimmed by 5 bases and J by 5 bases, 7 bases remained unmatched.